This T cell receptor (beta chain) was identified during a study of CXCR3-negative and CXCR3-positive naive CD8 T cells. As to this clonotype: The antigen is unknown.

Points from the study as a whole: Relative to CXCR3-negative naive cells, CXCR3-positive naive cells had more hydrophobic TRB CDR3s. For naive cells, CXCR3-negative and CXCR3-positive subsets had similar TRBV-TRBJ usage; for memory cells, usage differed.

The germline CDR1 and CDR2 sequences are MNHEY and SVGAGI. The CDR3 covers 15 residues. 5' RACE that incorporated UMI labels was used to prepare the TRB cDNA libraries. TCRdb re-called the 5' RACE reads and shows each CDR3 protein once, DNA omitted. The sample has over 70,000 distinct CDR3 sequences, and its top ten clones hold almost 0.55%. The V and J genes are TRBV6-5 and TRBJ2-2. The clonotype originates from a human donor in good health. Some clones in this sample may be carry-over from other donors' samples. Sequencing input: naive CXCR3+ CD8+ T cells from blood. Regarding subset: CD45RO-CCR7+CD27+CD95- naive CD8+ T cells expressing CXCR3 (TNR3+). CDR3 sequence reads: CASSYSRSLTGELFF.